This T cell receptor (beta chain) was identified during a study of regulatory T cells in long-lasting Graves disease. The V and J ends lost 5 bases and 2 bases respectively, with 9 bases between them. Per the germline V gene, CDR1 is MNHEY and CDR2 is SMNVEV (reference sequence). The CDR3 sequence is 13 residues long. In building TCR beta libraries, iRepertoire HTBI primers were used together with Arm-PCR of CDR3 regions. Via MiXCR, TCRdb re-called the multiplex PCR reads, giving one row per CDR3 protein. This table holds around 500,000 distinct CDR3 sequences, roughly 15% found once. Broader study findings: The TCR repertoire of persistent Graves' patients was less diverse than that of newly diagnosed ones.

The time point denotes: newly diagnosed GD, antithyroid drugs for less than 3 months. The TCR library was prepared using RNA isolated from PBMCs. A few counts support this clonotype. The antigen is undetermined. Another study also made use of these data, one on T cells in Graves' hyperthyroidism and ophthalmopathy. As that study records: Progression to ophthalmopathy was predicted a median of approximately seven months early.

The clonotype comes from a woman aged 35-65 years with Graves disease. The chain employs TRBV27 and TRBJ1-2; D may be TRBD1 (5 bases). The sequences come from peripheral blood mononuclear cells (PBMCs), collected at new diagnosis, from a patient treated with antithyroid drugs. The CDR3 loop reads CASSRDANYGYTF. CDR3 in DNA: TGTGCCAGCAGTCGGGACGCAAACTATGGCTACACCTTC.